What follows describes a single TCR beta chain. This sample is part of a study of blood T cell repertoires in COVID-19. Looking at the study overall: PBMCs, B-cell-depleted T cells, or T cells were the source of the cDNA or gDNA that made up the material.

Trimming removed 2 bases from V and 8 bases from J; junction bases left unmatched: 8. Per germline, CDR1 LGHDT and CDR2 YNNKEL (reference sequence). CDR3 length equals 14 residues. TCRdb keeps only in-frame clones here, not all; method: immunoSEQ multiplex PCR. The sample holds roughly 200,000 clones, around four fifths seen once. The chain combines TRBV3-1 (or the pseudogene TRBV3-2) with TRBJ1-1; 7 bases are a match to TRBD1. This receptor was identified in a woman of 80 years or more with COVID-19, enrolled during active disease. Material for sequencing was peripheral blood. The DNA of the CDR3 is TGTGCCAGCAGCCAATTAAACAGGGGCACAGAAGCTTTCTTT. Translating gives CASSQLNRGTEAFF.